The 10 T cell receptor beta chains below come from one sample, sequenced in a study of cytomegalovirus exposure and HLA in healthy donors. Primers included in the PCR were 60 Vbeta and 13 Jbeta primers. Only in-frame clones appear in the TCRdb table, and some are missing; sequencing was by immunoSEQ multiplex PCR. The table includes 95,000 to 110,000 clones, about 74% detected once. What was sequenced was PBMCs. These receptors were collected from a woman aged 40 to 50 in good health and CMV-seropositive.

The CDR3 here is CAWNKNEKLFF. CDR3 bases: TGTGCCTGGAACAAAAATGAAAAACTGTTTTTT. The chain has TRBV30 and TRBJ1-4; D is unresolved. There are 11 residues in the CDR3. The V and J ends lost 4 bases and 5 bases respectively, with 5 bases between them. Germline V gene data show CDR1 as GTSNPN and CDR2 as SVGIG (reference sequence). The variable domain in full, completed from reference TRBV30 and TRBJ1-4, reads SQTIHQWPATLVQPVGSPLSLECTVEGTSNPNLYWYRQAAGRGLQLLFYSVGIGQISSEVPQNLSASRPQDRQFILSSKKLLLSDSGFYLCAWNKNEKLFFGSGTQLSVL.

V gene TRBV30 combines with J gene TRBJ1-5; D unclear. CDR3 length: 12 amino acids. The germline V gene encodes CDR1 GTSNPN and CDR2 SVGIG (reference sequence). Between the trimmed V and J ends, which lost 3 bases and 7 bases, there was a span of 10 bases. The CDR3 region is CAWRGPGQPQHF. The CDR3 DNA reads TGTGCCTGGAGAGGACCGGGACAGCCCCAGCATTTT. The full variable domain, with the rest looked up from reference TRBV30 and TRBJ1-5, is SQTIHQWPATLVQPVGSPLSLECTVEGTSNPNLYWYRQAAGRGLQLLFYSVGIGQISSEVPQNLSASRPQDRQFILSSKKLLLSDSGFYLCAWRGPGQPQHFGDGTRLSIL.

Remarks on this clone: The sample contains more than one DNA sequence encoding this CDR3. V is TRBV6-1 and J is TRBJ2-2, with 10 bases matching TRBD2. Losses at the gene ends were 0 bases for V and 3 bases for J; bases not matched to a gene: 1. Germline lookup yields CDR1 MNHNS and CDR2 SASEGT. The CDR3 runs 16 residues. The CDR3 DNA follows: TGTGCCAGCAGTGAAGCTCTAGCGGGGGACACCGGGGAGCTGTTTTTT. Translation gives CASSEALAGDTGELFF.

CDR3 DNA: TGCGCCAGCAGCTTGAGGGCTAGCGGGGCCTACAATGAGCAGTTCTTC. Translation: CASSLRASGAYNEQFF. V usage is TRBV5-1 and J usage is TRBJ2-1; TRBD2 agrees at 9 bases. There are 16 residues in the CDR3. Per germline, CDR1 SGHRS and CDR2 YFSETQ. The ends lost 1 base at V and 2 bases at J; junction bases unmatched: 4.

V usage is TRBV4-3 and J usage is TRBJ1-1; D gene unclear. The V end was cut by 0 bases, the J end by 4 bases, with 9 bases between. This CDR3 contains 14 residues. Germline V gene lookup returns CDR1 LGHNA and CDR2 YSLEER. CDR3 amino acids: CASSQERVGTEAFF. DNA of the CDR3: TGCGCCAGCAGCCAAGAACGGGTCGGCACTGAAGCTTTCTTT.

This clone showed up just once. The chain recombines TRBV7-9 with TRBJ1-2, with 9 bases that match TRBD1. This CDR3 is built from 10 residues. V was clipped by 5 bases and J by 14 bases; unmatched bases: 3. Germline V lookup: CDR1 SEHNR, CDR2 FQNEAQ (reference sequence). This CDR3 is CASSGDRETF. CDR3 nucleotide sequence: TGTGCCAGCAGCGGGGACAGGGAAACCTTC.

The J gene is TRBJ1-4, the V gene TRBV19, with 9 positions matching TRBD1. V trimming: 5 bases; J trimming: 5 bases; junction bases outside the gene matches: 3. Germline V gene data show CDR1 as LNHDA and CDR2 as SQIVND (reference sequence). The CDR3 is 14 amino acids. The DNA for the CDR3 is TGTGCCAGTAGTTCGGGACAGGGAAATGAAAAACTGTTTTTT. Encoded protein: CASSSGQGNEKLFF.

V and J are TRBV2 and TRBJ2-5; TRBD2 aligns across 9 bases. V dropped 4 bases and J dropped 2; count of bases not matched to a gene: 11. Germline-derived CDR1 and CDR2 are SNHLY and FYNNEI. This CDR3 is built from 17 residues. CDR3 loop: CASSAARGGGAQETQYF. Here the CDR3 DNA reads TGTGCCAGCAGTGCCGCAAGGGGCGGGGGGGCACAAGAGACCCAGTACTTC.

This chain uses TRBV18 with TRBJ2-3; 9 bases line up with TRBD1. V trimming: 6 bases; J trimming: 4 bases; junction bases outside the gene matches: 11. Germline V gives CDR1 KGHSH, CDR2 LQKENI. This CDR3 region has 16 residues. The CDR3 protein is CASSPTGGTGADTQYF. As DNA, the CDR3 is TGTGCCAGCTCGCCAACAGGGGGCACAGGTGCAGATACGCAGTATTTT.

This clone was recorded a few times. The J gene is TRBJ2-7, the V gene TRBV7-2; maybe TRBD2 (6 bases). Germline lookup yields CDR1 SGHTA and CDR2 FQGNSA. Trimming left V 3 bases short and J 4 bases short, with 10 bases between. The CDR3 has 13 residues. The DNA of the CDR3 is TGTGCCAGCAGCTTTGGAGGGTCATACGAGCAGTACGTC. This translates into CASSFGGSYEQYV.